This TCR beta chain was captured in a study of blood T cell repertoires in COVID-19. At the level of the study: The study drew acute and convalescent COVID-19 samples from the United States, Italy and Spain. PBMCs, B-cell-depleted T cells, or T cells provided the cDNA or gDNA that made up the material.

Per the study methods: Estimation of nucleated cell counts relied on the amplification of reference gene primers. Profiling relied on immunoSEQ multiplex PCR, and the TCRdb table lists in-frame clones only, not all of them. The V and J calls and clone size come from that table; D and trimming were worked out from the DNA. The sample consists of roughly 250,000 clones, approximately 87% of them appearing once. Enrollment of patients from Seattle took place during active infection, with longitudinal follow-up. The junction had 6 bases not matched to a gene; V was cut back by 4 bases and J by 7 bases. The germline V gene encodes CDR1 SGHRS and CDR2 YFSETQ. This CDR3 comprises 14 residues.

This receptor was obtained from a woman aged 30 to 39 with COVID-19, enrolled during active disease. The specimen was peripheral blood. The chain employs TRBV5-1 and TRBJ1-4, with 8 nucleotides matching TRBD1. The CDR3 reads CASSPQGASEKLFF. The CDR3 DNA reads as TGCGCCAGCAGCCCCCAGGGGGCTAGTGAAAAACTGTTTTTT. The variable domain in full, completed from reference TRBV5-1 and TRBJ1-4, reads KAGVTQTPRYLIKTRGQQVTLSCSPISGHRSVSWYQQTPGQGLQFLFEYFSETQRNKGNFPGRFSGRQFSNSRSEMNVSTLELGDSALYLCASSPQGASEKLFFGSGTQLSVL.